This T cell receptor beta chain was retrieved from a study of blood T cell repertoires in COVID-19. The age range of participants was about 18 to 89 years, with residence in about two dozen US areas. Original handling: For nucleated cells, counts were estimated from reference gene primer amplification. The data were produced by immunoSEQ multiplex PCR, yet TCRdb's version contains in-frame clones alone and is incomplete. Clone size and the V and J calls come from that table; the DNA yielded D and trimming. The sample has about 200,000 clones; 80% to 85% are singletons. Germline loops: CDR1 MNHEY, CDR2 SVGAGI. CDR3 length equals 15 residues. The junction had 4 bases not matched to a gene; V was cut back by 4 bases and J by 4 bases.

The sample taken for sequencing was PBMCs or T cells enriched from blood (not recorded which). The gene calls are TRBV6-5 and TRBJ2-1; 10 bases are shared with TRBD2. This TCR came from a woman aged 25 to 39 who had been exposed to COVID-19. The CDR3 DNA reads as TGTGCCAGCAGTTCCAGCGGGGGGGTTTACAATGAGCAGTTCTTC. Translated: CASSSSGGVYNEQFF.